Each of the 12 T cell receptor beta chains below was sequenced from the same sample in a study of cytomegalovirus exposure and HLA in healthy donors. Use of 60 Vbeta and 13 Jbeta primers characterized the PCR. Profiled with immunoSEQ multiplex PCR; TCRdb holds only in-frame clones, not every one. The sample totals about 110,000 clones. Sequenced material: PBMCs. Source of these receptors: a man aged 30-40 years in good health and CMV-seronegative.

The chain recombines TRBV7-8 with TRBJ2-7, with 14 bases fitting TRBD2. With V trimmed by 2 bases and J by 2 bases, 2 bases remained unmatched. Germline CDR1 and CDR2: SGHVS and FQNEAQ. The CDR3 is 16 amino acids. CDR3 bases: TGTGCCAGCAGCTTATTGGGACTAGCGGGGGCCTACGAGCAGTACTTC. Amino acids: CASSLLGLAGAYEQYF.

V gene TRBV19 combines with J gene TRBJ1-1, with 7 bases identical to TRBD1. The CDR3 loop spans 13 amino acids. The V segment lost 4 bases and the J segment 7 bases; nucleotides outside the gene matches: 6. Germline loops: CDR1 LNHDA, CDR2 SQIVND (reference sequence). CDR3 DNA: TGTGCCAGTAGTAACCGGGACAGACTTGAAGCTTTCTTT. Its protein product is CASSNRDRLEAFF.

Here the CDR3 reads CAITRGQGADEQYF. The CDR3, as DNA: TGTGCCATCACTAGAGGGCAGGGGGCAGACGAGCAGTACTTC. The chain carries TRBV10-3 and TRBJ2-7; 8 positions agree with TRBD1. This CDR3 comprises 14 residues. The germline gives CDR1 ENHRY, CDR2 SYGVKD. J gave up 5 bases and V 7 bases, and 10 bases lay outside the gene matches.

The rearrangement links TRBV21-1 to TRBJ2-2; the table calls TRBD1, which could not be checked here. TRBV21-1 is given as a pseudogene. The CDR3 has 15 residues. The CDR3: CASRLDRGGTGELFF. The CDR3 DNA reads TGTGCCAGCAGACTTGACAGGGGAGGCACCGGGGAGCTGTTTTTT.

V and J are TRBV5-6 and TRBJ2-7; possible D gene TRBD1, 7 bases. V was clipped by 7 bases and J by 3 bases, with 17 bases between them. Germline V gene sequence: CDR1 SGHDT, CDR2 YYEEEE. This CDR3 comprises 14 residues. The CDR3 protein is CASREGGGDYEQYF. In DNA, the CDR3 is TGTGCCAGCCGAGAAGGGGGCGGGGACTACGAGCAGTACTTC. Full variable domain (missing parts from reference TRBV5-6 and TRBJ2-7): DAGVTQSPTHLIKTRGQQVTLRCSPKSGHDTVSWYQQALGQGPQFIFQYYEEEERQRGNFPDRFSGHQFPNYSSELNVNALLLGDSALYLCASREGGGDYEQYFGPGTRLTVT.

This rearrangement joins TRBV18 to TRBJ2-7, with D perhaps TRBD1 (5 bases). Germline V CDR1 and CDR2: KGHSH, LQKENI. There are 12 residues in the CDR3. The V end was cut by 6 bases, the J end by 5 bases, with 11 bases between. The CDR3 DNA follows: TGTGCCAGCTCGGGCAGGGCCGACGAGCAGTACTTC. Translation: CASSGRADEQYF. Full variable domain (rest looked up from reference TRBV18 and TRBJ2-7): NAGVMQNPRHLVRRRGQEARLRCSPMKGHSHVYWYRQLPEEGLKFMVYLQKENIIDESGMPKERFSAEFPKEGPSILRIQQVVRGDSAAYFCASSGRADEQYFGPGTRLTVT.

The rearrangement uses TRBV6-1 and TRBJ1-6; 7 bases line up with TRBD1. Losses at the gene ends were 7 bases for V and 6 bases for J; bases not matched to a gene: 9. The CDR3 totals 15 residues. Germline V gives CDR1 MNHNS, CDR2 SASEGT. The CDR3 here is CASTRDSLFNSPLHF. The CDR3 nucleotides read TGTGCCAGCACCCGGGACAGTCTTTTTAATTCACCCCTCCACTTT.

The chain is built from TRBV6-5 and TRBJ2-1, with D perhaps matching TRBD2 (6 bases). The CDR3 runs to 12 residues. Germline CDR1 MNHEY, CDR2 SVGAGI. Trimming removed 6 bases at V and 10 bases at J, with 13 bases between. As DNA, the CDR3 is TGTGCCAGCAGCCTCCTCAGCGGGGAGCAGTTCTTC. Amino acids: CASSLLSGEQFF.

The chain uses TRBV6-1 and TRBJ2-1, with 9 bases fitting TRBD1. Germline CDR1 MNHNS, CDR2 SASEGT. This CDR3 has 14 amino acids. V was clipped by 4 bases and J by 7 bases; unmatched bases: 5. CDR3 sequence (DNA): TGTGCCAGCAGTGCCGGGACAGGGTATAATGAGCAGTTCTTC. Residues: CASSAGTGYNEQFF.

A word on this clone: The same CDR3 is also encoded by other DNA sequences in this sample. The chain links TRBV7-9 to TRBJ2-7; TRBD1 might be the D (6 bases). This CDR3 is 13 amino acids long. Trimming pared 9 bases from V and 5 bases from J, leaving 17 bases between. Germline V gives CDR1 SEHNR, CDR2 FQNEAQ (reference sequence). Written as DNA, the CDR3 is TGTGCCAGTCAGGGGAGCTCGACCAACGAGCAGTACTTC. As protein: CASQGSSTNEQYF.

The chain uses TRBV11-2 and TRBJ2-2, with 9 bases that match TRBD2. In germline, CDR1 is SGHAT, CDR2 FQNNGV. The V gene end was trimmed by 4 bases and the J gene end by 4 bases; junction bases not matched to a gene: 4. This CDR3 spans 15 amino acids. The CDR3 DNA follows: TGTGCCAGCAGCTCCGGGACTAGCTCCACCGGGGAGCTGTTTTTT. It translates to CASSSGTSSTGELFF. Supplemented by reference TRBV11-2 and TRBJ2-2, the full variable domain reads EAGVAQSPRYKIIEKRQSVAFWCNPISGHATLYWYQQILGQGPKLLIQFQNNGVVDDSQLPKDRFSAERLKGVDSTLKIQPAKLEDSAVYLCASSSGTSSTGELFFGEGSRLTVL.

V and J are TRBV11-2 and TRBJ2-4; 8 nucleotides agree with TRBD2. Germline assignment: CDR1 SGHAT and CDR2 FQNNGV. Trimming removed 6 bases from V and 11 bases from J; junction bases left unmatched: 9. CDR3 length equals 13 residues. The CDR3 loop is CASRRGGLPFQYF. CDR3 coding DNA: TGTGCCAGCAGACGGGGGGGGCTCCCTTTTCAGTACTTC.